Listed here are 26 T cell receptor beta chains from one sample, sequenced in a study of T cell clonotyping in hematopoietic cell transplantation. Clones were read by immunoSEQ multiplex PCR, and TCRdb kept only the in-frame ones, dropping some. This sample has roughly 8,300 clones, with approximately 80% found just once. Time point specified: recipient sample about 28 days before transplant, after cytoreduction. Sequences were derived from peripheral blood mononuclear cells, sampled before stem cell transplant. The receptor source for this set is a man aged 55 to 70 with acute myeloid leukemia. Some clones in this sample may be carry-over from other donors' samples.

This rearrangement joins TRBV6-1 to TRBJ1-5, with D possibly TRBD1 on 5 matching bases. The ends were cut back, 6 bases at V and 5 bases at J, with 17 bases in the middle. Germline V lookup: CDR1 MNHNS, CDR2 SASEGT. The CDR3 is made up of 15 amino acids. The CDR3 region has the DNA TGTGCCAGCAGCGCTGCGGGGGGGGTCCATCAGCCCCAGCATTTT. Encoded protein: CASSAAGGVHQPQHF.

The chain carries TRBV5-1 and TRBJ1-2; tentative D call: TRBD1 (5 bases). Germline V gives CDR1 SGHRS, CDR2 YFSETQ. The CDR3 length is 15 residues. Deletions cut 0 bases from V and 4 bases from J, with 13 bases between. The CDR3 nucleotides read TGCGCCAGCAGCTTGGCGGGAGGGGTCCCCTATGGCTACACCTTC. Translation: CASSLAGGVPYGYTF.

This chain connects TRBV19 to TRBJ1-1; D uncertain. Germline V gene data show CDR1 as LNHDA and CDR2 as SQIVND (reference sequence). Trimming cost V 5 bases and J 5 bases, with 9 bases left between them. This CDR3 comprises 12 residues. Written as DNA, the CDR3 is TGTGCCAGTAGTGCTGGGAGAACTGAAGCTTTCTTT. Its translation is CASSAGRTEAFF.

This chain uses TRBV30 with TRBJ2-4; D not certain. V lost 5 bases to trimming and J lost 4 bases, with 12 bases between them. The germline CDR1 and CDR2 sequences are GTSNPN and SVGIG (reference sequence). The CDR3 is made up of 13 amino acids. The CDR3 protein is CAWYHPEKNIQYF. CDR3 DNA: TGTGCCTGGTATCACCCGGAGAAAAACATTCAGTACTTC.

CDR3 coding DNA: TGTGCCAGCAGCTTAGGACTAGCAAACTACAATGAGCAGTTCTTC. Translating gives CASSLGLANYNEQFF. This chain uses TRBV11-2 with TRBJ2-1; 7 bases fit TRBD2. V lost 1 base, J lost 3 bases, and 3 bases stayed unmatched. This CDR3 region has 15 residues. CDR1 SGHAT and CDR2 FQNNGV come from the germline V gene.

The V gene is TRBV6-5, the J gene TRBJ2-7; D gene unclear. Trimming took off 2 bases at V and 7 bases at J, with 12 bases between the two ends. CDR1 and CDR2 from the germline V gene are MNHEY and SVGAGI. The CDR3 runs 13 residues. CDR3 amino acids: CASSYAVSGEQYF. CDR3 nucleotides: TGTGCCAGCAGTTACGCGGTATCGGGTGAGCAGTACTTC.

V gene TRBV30 combines with J gene TRBJ1-1; no firm D call. The V gene lost 3 bases and the J gene lost 5 bases, with 4 bases spanning the gap. Germline V gene data show CDR1 as GTSNPN and CDR2 as SVGIG (reference sequence). The CDR3 runs to 10 residues. The CDR3 loop is CAWRGTEAFF. CDR3 coding DNA: TGTGCCTGGAGGGGAACTGAAGCTTTCTTT. The variable domain in full, with the rest retrieved from reference TRBV30 and TRBJ1-1, is SQTIHQWPATLVQPVGSPLSLECTVEGTSNPNLYWYRQAAGRGLQLLFYSVGIGQISSEVPQNLSASRPQDRQFILSSKKLLLSDSGFYLCAWRGTEAFFGQGTRLTVV.

The rearrangement joins TRBV11-2 to TRBJ1-1, with 7 bases identical to TRBD1. From germline, CDR1 is SGHAT and CDR2 FQNNGV. J lost 1 base, V lost 5 bases, and 7 bases had no gene match. There are 15 residues in the CDR3. The chain's CDR3 is CASSRRTGPNTEAFF. CDR3 sequence (DNA): TGTGCCAGCAGCCGTCGGACAGGCCCGAACACTGAAGCTTTCTTT.

V usage is TRBV30 and J usage is TRBJ1-1; unclear D gene. Germline assignment: CDR1 GTSNPN and CDR2 SVGIG (reference sequence). This CDR3 spans 11 amino acids. The V end was cut by 1 base, the J end by 10 bases, with 10 bases between. Here the CDR3 reads CAWSATSTAFF. CDR3 DNA sequence: TGTGCCTGGAGTGCGACTTCGACAGCTTTCTTT.

The genes are TRBV28 and TRBJ2-7; D may match TRBD1 or TRBD2 (5 bases each). The germline V gene encodes CDR1 MDHEN and CDR2 SYDVKM. Trimming took 7 bases from V and 8 from J, leaving 12 bases between them. The CDR3 sequence is 11 residues long. The CDR3 DNA sequence: TGTGCCAGCACCGACCTGGGACAGCAGTACTTC. Translating gives CASTDLGQQYF.

The V and J genes are TRBV9 and TRBJ2-3; perhaps TRBD2 as D (5 bases). V was pared by 0 bases and J by 6 bases, with 14 bases between. This CDR3 is built from 15 residues. CDR1 is SGDLS and CDR2 is YYNGEE in the germline V gene. Here the CDR3 reads CASSVEDSLRDTQYF. The CDR3, as DNA: TGTGCCAGCAGCGTAGAGGACTCGCTTCGGGATACGCAGTATTTT.

The chain uses TRBV18 and TRBJ1-1, with TRBD1 identical over 7 bases. This CDR3 spans 13 amino acids. Germline V CDR1 and CDR2: KGHSH, LQKENI. With 5 bases clipped from V and 8 bases from J, the junction kept 8 bases outside the gene matches. The chain's CDR3 is CASSSIRDREAFF. As DNA, the CDR3 is TGTGCCAGCTCAAGCATCCGGGACAGAGAAGCTTTCTTT.

This clone has more than one count but fewer than ten. The chain joins TRBV13 to TRBJ1-3; weak D call: TRBD1 (5 bases). The germline V and J ends were trimmed by 1 base and 8 bases, with 9 bases remaining between them. CDR3 length equals 13 residues. CDR1 is PRHDT and CDR2 is FYEKMQ in the germline V gene (reference sequence). The CDR3 DNA follows: TGTGCCAGCAGCTTAGAGGGGCTCTACACCATATATTTT. Residues: CASSLEGLYTIYF.

The genes are TRBV11-2 and TRBJ1-2; TRBD1 matches at 7 bases. The CDR3 runs 12 residues. Looked up from germline, CDR1 is SGHAT and CDR2 is FQNNGV. Losses at the gene ends were 5 bases for V and 9 bases for J; bases not matched to a gene: 6. The chain's CDR3 is CASSLRQGSYTF. The CDR3 DNA follows: TGTGCCAGCAGCCTGCGACAGGGAAGCTACACCTTC.

The chain couples TRBV7-3 to TRBJ2-7; tentatively, D is TRBD1 (5 bases). Deletions cut 2 bases from V and 0 bases from J, with 11 bases between. The CDR3 contains 15 residues. CDR1 and CDR2 from the germline V gene are SGHTA and FQGTGA. CDR3 DNA sequence: TGTGCCAGCAGCTTAGCAGGGATGGGCTCCTACGAGCAGTACTTC. It encodes CASSLAGMGSYEQYF.

The rearrangement joins TRBV27 to TRBJ1-1, with D perhaps TRBD1 (5 bases). The length of the CDR3 is 14 residues. V was shortened by 5 bases and J by 4 bases, with 14 bases between the two germline ends. The germline V gene encodes CDR1 MNHEY and CDR2 SMNVEV (reference sequence). This CDR3 reads CASSLAGPTTEAFF. CDR3 bases: TGTGCCAGCAGTCTCGCAGGGCCGACCACTGAAGCTTTCTTT.

The chain is built from TRBV4-1 and TRBJ2-7; TRBD1 matches 11 bases. J was trimmed by 0 bases and V by 4 bases; bases with no gene match: 8. Germline lookup yields CDR1 MGHRA and CDR2 YSYEKL. This CDR3 is 17 amino acids long. CDR3 amino acids: CASSRGTGGSSSYEQYF. CDR3 coding DNA: TGCGCCAGCAGCCGGGGGACAGGGGGTTCGAGCTCCTACGAGCAGTACTTC.

The chain has TRBV30 and TRBJ2-7, with a weak D call TRBD2 (6 bases). This CDR3 has 12 residues. In germline, CDR1 is GTSNPN, CDR2 SVGIG (reference sequence). Trimming took 5 bases from V and 6 from J, leaving 14 bases between them. The CDR3 DNA reads TGTGCCTGGGGGACTTCCCTTGGCGAGCAGTACTTC. Translating gives CAWGTSLGEQYF.

This clone appeared once. The chain has TRBV2 and TRBJ2-2; unclear D gene. Trimming pared 2 bases from V and 1 base from J, leaving 5 bases between. The CDR3 length is 14 residues. Germline V gene sequence: CDR1 SNHLY, CDR2 FYNNEI. CDR3 loop: CASSELGNTGELFF. CDR3 DNA: TGTGCCAGCAGTGAACTGGGGAACACCGGGGAGCTGTTTTTT. The whole variable domain, remainder taken from reference TRBV2 and TRBJ2-2, is EPEVTQTPSHQVTQMGQEVILRCVPISNHLYFYWYRQILGQKVEFLVSFYNNEISEKSEIFDDQFSVERPDGSNFTLKIRSTKLEDSAMYFCASSELGNTGELFFGEGSRLTVL.

V is TRBV2 and J is TRBJ2-5, with D possibly TRBD2 on 5 matching bases. Per germline, CDR1 SNHLY and CDR2 FYNNEI. The CDR3 is made up of 15 amino acids. The V end was cut by 3 bases, the J end by 5 bases, with 16 bases between. The DNA for the CDR3 is TGTGCCAGCAGTGAGCTTGGGGTGACGGGGGAGACCCAGTACTTC. Its protein product is CASSELGVTGETQYF.

This sequence joins TRBV19 and TRBJ2-2; no definite D call. Germline loops: CDR1 LNHDA, CDR2 SQIVND (reference sequence). V lost 5 bases and J 0 bases, leaving 10 bases between the germline ends. The CDR3 spans 15 residues. The CDR3, as DNA: TGTGCCAGTAGTCTCGGACCCTCGAACACCGGGGAGCTGTTTTTT. Protein: CASSLGPSNTGELFF.

There are a few counts of this clone. The V and J genes are TRBV9 and TRBJ2-1, with 9 bases aligning to TRBD1. The trim removed 4 bases at V and 2 bases at J, leaving 4 bases unmatched. The CDR3 contains 15 residues. CDR1 SGDLS and CDR2 YYNGEE come from the germline V gene. The CDR3 bases are TGTGCCAGCAGCACAAGGGACAGGGCCTACAATGAGCAGTTCTTC. It is translated as CASSTRDRAYNEQFF.

V gene TRBV4-1 combines with J gene TRBJ1-1; maybe TRBD1 (6 bases). This CDR3 region has 16 residues. Deletions cut 3 bases from V and 1 base from J, with 15 bases between. CDR1 and CDR2 from the germline V gene are MGHRA and YSYEKL. CDR3 sequence: CASSHARTAENTEAFF. CDR3 DNA: TGCGCCAGCAGCCATGCAAGGACAGCGGAGAACACTGAAGCTTTCTTT.

This clone was picked up a small number of times. The J gene is TRBJ2-2, the V gene TRBV5-1, with 8 bases matching TRBD2. Germline V gene lookup returns CDR1 SGHRS and CDR2 YFSETQ. The V segment lost 2 bases and the J segment 7 bases; nucleotides outside the gene matches: 16. CDR3 length: 18 residues. The CDR3 bases are TGCGCCAGCAGCTTTACTACGGAGCGGGGGAGAGAAGGCGGGGAGCTGTTTTTT. It encodes CASSFTTERGREGGELFF. Looking up the rest from reference TRBV5-1 and TRBJ2-2 gives the full variable domain: KAGVTQTPRYLIKTRGQQVTLSCSPISGHRSVSWYQQTPGQGLQFLFEYFSETQRNKGNFPGRFSGRQFSNSRSEMNVSTLELGDSALYLCASSFTTERGREGGELFFGEGSRLTVL.

This chain joins TRBV7-6 and TRBJ2-7; 8 positions match TRBD2. After removal of 5 bases from V and 1 base from J, the junction contained 10 bases not matched to a gene. Germline V gene lookup returns CDR1 SGHVS and CDR2 FNYEAQ. There are 16 residues in the CDR3. CDR3 sequence: CASSPISGSGSYEQYF. The CDR3 DNA is TGTGCCAGCAGCCCGATCAGCGGGAGTGGTTCCTACGAGCAGTACTTC. Supplemented by reference TRBV7-6 and TRBJ2-7, the full variable domain reads GAGVSQSPRYKVTKRGQDVALRCDPISGHVSLYWYRQALGQGPEFLTYFNYEAQQDKSGLPNDRFSAERPEGSISTLTIQRTEQRDSAMYRCASSPISGSGSYEQYFGPGTRLTVT.

The sample holds one count of this clone. The chain's CDR3 is CASRRQGINTEAFF. In DNA form, the CDR3 reads TGTGCCAGCAGGCGACAGGGGATCAACACTGAAGCTTTCTTT. The chain carries TRBV6-5 and TRBJ1-1; 8 positions agree with TRBD1. V shed 6 bases and J 2 bases; nucleotides not matched to a gene: 5. Germline values: CDR1 MNHEY, CDR2 SVGAGI. This CDR3 has 14 amino acids.